This TCR beta chain was captured by sequencing in a study of long-term antiretroviral therapy in people with HIV. Findings of the study overall: Before ART, certain clones expanded, and these dominated the repertoire at all time points. HIV repertoires had narrower CDR3 length ranges than controls.

An immunoSEQ assay, version v3.0, was performed at survey level. Sequencing had a target that covered about 40,000-55,000 T-cell genomes per sample. The protocol was immunoSEQ multiplex PCR, while the TCRdb copy is restricted to in-frame clones and leaves out a portion. The sample consists of about 33,000 clones, roughly 80% of them appearing once. The samples, holding 1-10 million cryopreserved PBMC, were thawed before DNA extraction was carried out. Of note for this clone: Its specificity is not known.

V lost 5 bases and J lost 0, with 13 bases in between. The CDR3 length is 15 residues. Looked up from germline, CDR1 is MNHEY and CDR2 is SVGAGI. The source of this sequence is a woman aged 45 to 65 with HIV. The chain joins TRBV6-5 to TRBJ1-1, with D perhaps matching TRBD1 (5 bases). The material was unsorted PBMCs, obtained 2 years after starting antiretroviral therapy. CDR3: CASSHQGLLNTEAFF. Written as DNA, the CDR3 is TGTGCCAGCAGTCACCAGGGACTCCTGAACACTGAAGCTTTCTTT.